This T cell receptor (beta chain) was recorded in a study of T cell changes during pregnancy in multiple sclerosis. TCRdb keeps only in-frame clones here, not all; method: immunoSEQ multiplex PCR. The sample includes 42,000 or so clones, 90% seen only once; the top ten take less than 12%. The CDR3 has 16 amino acids. V dropped 3 bases and J dropped 2; count of bases not matched to a gene: 9. The germline CDR1 and CDR2 sequences are MNHEY and SMNVEV (reference sequence). This sequence joins TRBV27 and TRBJ2-5, with 7 bases fitting TRBD1. This sample comprised CD8+ T cells from peripheral blood mononuclear cells, obtained in the first trimester of pregnancy. The clonotype was recovered from a female donor with multiple sclerosis, enrolled in a pregnancy study. In DNA form, the CDR3 reads TGTGCCAGCAGTTTTTCCACAGGGACAGATCAAGAGACCCAGTACTTC. Encoded protein: CASSFSTGTDQETQYF.